This TCR beta chain was recorded in a study of blood T cell repertoires in COVID-19. Study-wide context: The United States, Italy and Spain supplied acute and convalescent COVID-19 samples. Sample material is recorded as cDNA or gDNA derived from T cells, B-cell-depleted T cells, or PBMCs.

Per the original methods: It was from reference gene primer amplification that nucleated cell counts were estimated. Profiled with immunoSEQ multiplex PCR; TCRdb holds only in-frame clones, not every one. That table furnishes V, J and clone size, whereas the DNA furnished D and trimming. Counted here are a few hundred thousand clones, around 87% occurring once; the ten biggest clones make up about 3%. A remark on this clone: This same CDR3 is encoded by further DNA sequences in the sample.

J was trimmed by 6 bases and V by 6 bases; bases with no gene match: 8. The CDR3 is 15 residues long. Per germline, CDR1 LNHDA and CDR2 SQIVND (reference sequence). Sequenced material: peripheral blood. The receptor was derived from a human donor in a cohort sampled during active COVID-19. The gene calls are TRBV19 and TRBJ2-3, with 11 bases aligning to TRBD2. CDR3 sequence reads: CASRGLAGLTDTQYF. The DNA for the CDR3 is TGTGCCAGTAGAGGACTAGCGGGTCTGACCGATACGCAGTATTTT.